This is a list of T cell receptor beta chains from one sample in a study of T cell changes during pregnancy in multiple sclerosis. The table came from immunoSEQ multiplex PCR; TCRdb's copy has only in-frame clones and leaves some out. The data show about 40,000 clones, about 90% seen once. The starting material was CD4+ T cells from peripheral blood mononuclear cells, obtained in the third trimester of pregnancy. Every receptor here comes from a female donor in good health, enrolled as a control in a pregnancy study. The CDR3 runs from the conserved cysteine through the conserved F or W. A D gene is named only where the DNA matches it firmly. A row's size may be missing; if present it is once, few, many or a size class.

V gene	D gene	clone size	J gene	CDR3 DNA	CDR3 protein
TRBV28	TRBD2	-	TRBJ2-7	TGTGCCAGCATCCTTAGCGGGAGCTTCGAGCAGTACTTC	CASILSGSFEQYF
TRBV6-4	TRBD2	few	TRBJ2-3	TGTGCCAGCAGTGAGACTAGCGGGGGGGGCACAGATACGCAGTATTTT	CASSETSGGGTDTQYF
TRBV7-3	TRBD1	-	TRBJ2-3	TGTGCCAGCAGCTCCGGACAGGGTCGCTCAGATACGCAGTATTTT	CASSSGQGRSDTQYF
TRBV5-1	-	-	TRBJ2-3	TGCGCCAGCAGCTACGGAGATACGCAGTATTTT	CASSYGDTQYF
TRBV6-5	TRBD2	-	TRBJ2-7	TGTGCCAGCAGTTACTCTGGACTAGCGGACTACGAGCAGTACTTC	CASSYSGLADYEQYF
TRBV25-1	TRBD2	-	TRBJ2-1	TGTGCCAGCAGAATGACTAGCGGGGGCTATGAGCAGTTCTTC	CASRMTSGGYEQFF
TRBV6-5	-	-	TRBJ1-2	TGTGCCAGCAGTTACTCCAGGGGTCCCTATGGCTACACCTTC	CASSYSRGPYGYTF
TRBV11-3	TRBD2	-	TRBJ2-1	TGTGCCAGCAGCTTAGGACTAGCGGCCTACAATGAGCAGTTCTTC	CASSLGLAAYNEQFF
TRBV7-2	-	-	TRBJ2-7	TGTGCCAGCAGCTCTTGGGTGGCGGGGTACGAGCAGTACTTC	CASSSWVAGYEQYF
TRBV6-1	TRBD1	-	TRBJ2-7	TGTGCCAGCAGTAGTAGACAGGGTTCCTACGAGCAGTACTTC	CASSSRQGSYEQYF
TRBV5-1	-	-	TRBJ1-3	TGCGCCAGCAGCCCGATTACAGGGCCCGCTGGAAACACCATATATTTT	CASSPITGPAGNTIYF
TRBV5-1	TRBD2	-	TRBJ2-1	TGCGCCAGCAGCTGGACTAGCGGGGGCAACAATGAGCAGTTCTTC	CASSWTSGGNNEQFF
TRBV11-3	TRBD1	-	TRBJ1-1	TGTGCCAGCAGCCCGCGGACAGGGGAGGGTCGTGCTTTCTTT	CASSPRTGEGRAFF
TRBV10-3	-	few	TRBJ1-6	TGTGCCATCAGCCCGACAGACGGGGGTTCACCCCTCCACTTT	CAISPTDGGSPLHF
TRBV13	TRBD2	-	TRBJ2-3	TGTGCCAGCAGCTTAGGAACTTGGGGACTAGAAGGCACAGATACGCAGTATTTT	CASSLGTWGLEGTDTQYF
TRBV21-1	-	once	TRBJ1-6	TGTGCCAGCAGCAATCATGTTAATTCACCCCTCCACTTT	CASSNHVNSPLHF